This is a list of T cell receptor beta chains from one sample in a study of T-cell memory formation after mild COVID-19. TCRdb re-derived calls from the 5' RACE reads in MiXCR, one entry per CDR3 protein. The sample consists of 450,000 or so distinct CDR3 sequences, 20% of them appearing once. Material for sequencing was PBMCs or a T cell subset sorted from them (not recorded which). Source of these receptors: an adult woman who had mild COVID-19 (a few samples of this study predate the infection). Cell type and time point are not known. The conserved cysteine and the conserved F or W are not part of the CDR3 here. D genes are given only for firm matches.

d_call | v_call | cdr3_aa
TRBD2 | TRBV3-1 | ASSRHWLSGGTVQSSYNEQF
. | TRBV27 | ASSLSAGIYEQY
TRBD2 | TRBV11-2 | ASSSTSGRKY
TRBD2 | TRBV2 | ASSVLAGLSYNEQF
. | TRBV5-5 | ASSLFGDPNQPQH
. | TRBV12-3/TRBV12-4 | ASRGGGLADTQY
TRBD2 | TRBV20-1 | SARDSSGGRYNEQF
. | TRBV27 | ASSHNSGTNGELF
. | TRBV5-1 | ASSPNFSDTEAF
. | TRBV7-2 | ASSYGLTPYQPQH
. | TRBV20-1 | SARDGVGDTEAF
. | TRBV10-3 | ASRGQSTNEKLF
TRBD2 | TRBV27 | ASSLTTLADNEQF
. | TRBV7-2 | ASSLRAGGNEQY
. | TRBV29-1 | SAAEGVRDGYT
. | TRBV12-3/TRBV12-4 | ASNPTNTGELF
. | TRBV4-1 | ASRMTRTTNTEAF
TRBD1 | TRBV5-8 | ASSFKSGTVNTEAF
TRBD2 | TRBV5-5 | ASSFLAGEWGGTDTQY
. | TRBV6-1 | ASSDQGRQETQY
TRBD2 | TRBV19 | ATTPGGDDTQY
. | TRBV20-1 | SARPIGTEYGYT